Below, 29 T cell receptor beta chains from the same sample are listed, as sequenced in a study of blood T cells in healthy people across ages. The authors ran a second PCR of about 7 to 11 cycles using a sample-barcoded 5' primer and a J-beta primer mix. TCRdb independently ran MiXCR on the 5' RACE reads; one entry per CDR3 protein. The sample gives around 790,000 distinct CDR3 sequences, 44% of which show up once; about 21% is in the top ten. The specimen sequenced was blood. The receptors stem from a man aged 60-69 years in good health.

The chain employs TRBV4-3 and TRBJ1-5; no clear D. This CDR3 has 14 amino acids. With 0 bases removed from V and 4 bases from J, the gap between germline ends came to 7 bases. CDR1 LGHNA and CDR2 YSLEER come from the germline V gene. The DNA for the CDR3 is TGCGCCAGCAGCCAAGACTCGGGGAATCAGCCCCAGCATTTT. It encodes CASSQDSGNQPQHF.

The chain joins TRBV10-3 to TRBJ1-5; TRBD1 agrees at 10 bases. Germline CDR1 ENHRY, CDR2 SYGVKD. CDR3 length: 14 residues. V lost 4 bases and J lost 7; bases outside the gene matches: 4. The CDR3 sequence is CAISGTGGVQPQHF. The CDR3 DNA reads TGTGCCATCAGTGGGACAGGGGGGGTCCAGCCCCAGCATTTT.

This clonotype was seen only a few times. V usage is TRBV9 and J usage is TRBJ1-3; no clear D. The V gene lost 3 bases and the J gene lost 2 bases, with 18 bases spanning the gap. This CDR3 spans 17 amino acids. CDR1 SGDLS and CDR2 YYNGEE come from the germline V gene. For the CDR3, the DNA is TGTGCCAGCAGCGCGAGACTCGGCAGCCCCACTGGAAACACCATATATTTT. Its translation is CASSARLGSPTGNTIYF. Supplemented by reference TRBV9 and TRBJ1-3, the full variable domain reads DSGVTQTPKHLITATGQRVTLRCSPRSGDLSVYWYQQSLDQGLQFLIQYYNGEERAKGNILERFSAQQFPDLHSELNLSSLELGDSALYFCASSARLGSPTGNTIYFGEGSWLTVV.

The chain recombines TRBV28 with TRBJ2-1; D may match TRBD1 or TRBD2 (5 bases each). The V and J ends lost 7 bases and 10 bases respectively, with 20 bases between them. Germline CDR1 is MDHEN and CDR2 is SYDVKM. CDR3 length: 14 residues. The DNA of the CDR3 is TGTGCCAGCAATAGACCGGGGCCAGGCACGGAGCAGTTCTTC. Encoded protein: CASNRPGPGTEQFF.

This chain joins TRBV20-1 and TRBJ2-1, with 8 bases that match TRBD2. V lost 5 bases, J lost 9 bases, and 12 bases stayed unmatched. Germline CDR1 and CDR2: DFQATT and SNEGSKA (reference sequence). This CDR3 spans 14 amino acids. CDR3 coding DNA: TGCAGTGCTCGCGGGGCCGCAGCGGGGGTTGAGCAGTTCTTC. Translating gives CSARGAAAGVEQFF.

There are a few counts of this clonotype. The chain couples TRBV6-2 or TRBV6-3 to TRBJ2-7; 7 positions agree with TRBD1. Germline V lookup: CDR1 MNHEY, CDR2 SVGEGT. With V trimmed by 11 bases and J by 4 bases, 11 bases remained unmatched. CDR3 length equals 13 residues. This CDR3 is CAGPQTGMYEQYF. CDR3 nucleotides: TGTGCCGGCCCCCAGACAGGGATGTACGAGCAGTACTTC.

This clonotype was found a few times. A much larger clone lies a single base off, so this may be a read error. V usage is TRBV28 and J usage is TRBJ2-1; TRBD2 is a possible D gene (7 bases). The CDR3 has 15 amino acids. Trimming took 4 bases from V and 7 from J, leaving 17 bases between them. Germline lookup yields CDR1 MDHEN and CDR2 SYDVKM. CDR3 DNA: TGTGCCAGCAGTTCCCCGAGGGGGGGCCATAATGAGCAGTTCTTC. Translation: CASSSPRGGHNEQFF.

The rearrangement uses TRBV20-1 and TRBJ1-1; D ambiguous. Trimming pared 5 bases from V and 1 base from J, leaving 8 bases between. Germline CDR1 and CDR2: DFQATT and SNEGSKA (reference sequence). The CDR3 extends over 12 amino acids. The CDR3 bases are TGCAGTGCTCCAGCAGGGAACACTGAAGCTTTCTTT. Encoded protein: CSAPAGNTEAFF.

Details on this clonotype: A read error may account for a junction end that differs from germline. The chain combines TRBV4-3 with TRBJ2-2; tentative D call: TRBD2 (6 bases). Germline V CDR1 and CDR2: LGHNA, YSLEER. This CDR3 spans 17 amino acids. The CDR3, as DNA: TGCGCCTGCAGCCAACAATATAGGCGGGGGAACACCGGGGAGCTGTTTTTT. It encodes CACSQQYRRGNTGELFF.

This clonotype was counted at least ten times. This chain connects TRBV29-1 to TRBJ2-3; D may be TRBD1 (7 bases). V was cut by 6 bases and J by 7 bases, with 11 bases left in between. This CDR3 has 11 residues. In germline, CDR1 is SQVTM, CDR2 ANQGSEA. DNA of the CDR3: TGCAGCGTGCGGGACAGACATACGCAGTATTTT. Translation: CSVRDRHTQYF.

The chain combines TRBV6-5 with TRBJ1-5; the match to TRBD1 covers 8 bases. The CDR3 contains 18 residues. Per germline, CDR1 MNHEY and CDR2 SVGAGI. Trimming removed 4 bases from V and 2 bases from J; junction bases left unmatched: 13. The CDR3, as DNA: TGTGCCAGCAGTTCCAGGGGGACAGGCGACGATGGCAATCAGCCCCAGCATTTT. It encodes CASSSRGTGDDGNQPQHF.

The CDR3 loop is CASPSGLGSNQPQHF. Here the CDR3 DNA reads TGTGCCAGCCCCAGCGGGTTAGGCAGCAATCAGCCCCAGCATTTT. This chain uses TRBV27 with TRBJ1-5, with D unclear. The germline CDR1 and CDR2 sequences are MNHEY and SMNVEV (reference sequence). CDR3 length: 15 amino acids. Deletions cut 8 bases from V and 1 base from J, with 15 bases between.

The chain carries TRBV12-3 or TRBV12-4 and TRBJ2-3, with 9 positions matching TRBD1. J was trimmed by 2 bases and V by 3 bases; bases with no gene match: 9. This CDR3 spans 17 amino acids. For the CDR3, the DNA is TGTGCCAGCAGTTTCAGGACAGGGGCTCAATTCACAGATACGCAGTATTTT. Translated, it gives CASSFRTGAQFTDTQYF.

The chain carries TRBV11-3 and TRBJ2-1; 9 positions match TRBD2. The CDR3 is 15 residues long. CDR1 is SGHNT, CDR2 YENEEA, per germline. With 2 bases clipped from V and 5 bases from J, the junction kept 4 bases outside the gene matches. The CDR3 sequence: CASSLRLAEDNEQFF. CDR3 DNA sequence: TGTGCCAGCAGCTTACGACTAGCGGAGGACAATGAGCAGTTCTTC.

The gene calls are TRBV6-1 and TRBJ1-6; no definite D call. Germline CDR1 and CDR2: MNHNS and SASEGT. CDR3 length: 13 amino acids. V gave up 4 bases and J gave up 8 bases, with 9 bases separating them. The CDR3 DNA sequence: TGTGCCAGCAGTGCCCAGGTGGATTCACCCCTCCACTTT. It is translated as CASSAQVDSPLHF.

This chain links TRBV18 with TRBJ2-7; D is ambiguous. The CDR3 contains 14 residues. Looked up from germline, CDR1 is KGHSH and CDR2 is LQKENI. V lost 3 bases and J 3 bases, leaving 12 bases between the germline ends. The CDR3 loop is CASSPGAFVYEQYF. Written as DNA, the CDR3 is TGTGCCAGCTCACCGGGTGCTTTCGTCTACGAGCAGTACTTC.

This chain uses TRBV6-2 or TRBV6-3 with TRBJ2-5; D is unclear. V shed 2 bases and J shed 4 bases, with 11 bases lying between them. The CDR3 runs 14 residues. Germline loops: CDR1 MNHEY, CDR2 SVGEGT. Written as DNA, the CDR3 is TGTGCCAGCAGTTACCCCCGACACGGAGAGACCCAGTACTTC. Protein: CASSYPRHGETQYF.

V gene TRBV5-1 combines with J gene TRBJ1-5; D perhaps matches TRBD1 (5 bases). Per the germline V gene, CDR1 is SGHRS and CDR2 is YFSETQ. Trimming shortened V by 4 bases and J by 5 bases, and 10 bases separated the two germline ends. This CDR3 spans 13 amino acids. The CDR3 here is CASSVTVDQPQHF. The CDR3 DNA sequence: TGCGCCAGCAGCGTGACAGTAGATCAGCCCCAGCATTTT. The whole variable domain, remainder taken from reference TRBV5-1 and TRBJ1-5, is KAGVTQTPRYLIKTRGQQVTLSCSPISGHRSVSWYQQTPGQGLQFLFEYFSETQRNKGNFPGRFSGRQFSNSRSEMNVSTLELGDSALYLCASSVTVDQPQHFGDGTRLSIL.

The V gene is TRBV24-1, the J gene TRBJ1-5; unclear D gene. Trimming pared 2 bases from V and 6 bases from J, leaving 13 bases between. Germline V CDR1 and CDR2: KGHDR, SFDVKD. There are 15 residues in the CDR3. The CDR3 sequence is CATSDSGPRSQPQHF. The CDR3 nucleotides are TGTGCCACCAGTGATTCGGGCCCTAGGAGTCAGCCCCAGCATTTT.

This clonotype was observed a handful of times. The chain joins TRBV12-3 or TRBV12-4 to TRBJ2-1, with D uncertain. The CDR3 consists of 16 residues. V lost 6 bases and J 0 bases, leaving 15 bases between the germline ends. CDR3 residues: CASSRHRYSSYNEQFF. CDR3 coding DNA: TGTGCCAGCAGCCGCCATCGATACAGCTCCTACAATGAGCAGTTCTTC.

This chain uses TRBV27 with TRBJ1-6; 7 nucleotides align to TRBD1. The CDR3 spans 16 residues. CDR1 MNHEY and CDR2 SMNVEV come from the germline V gene (reference sequence). Trimming removed 5 bases from V and 0 bases from J; junction bases left unmatched: 4. The CDR3 reads CASSPDRSSYNSPLHF. The CDR3 region has the DNA TGTGCCAGCAGTCCGGACAGGAGCTCCTATAATTCACCCCTCCACTTT.

The table lists this clonotype with many counts. CDR3: CASSLGASGEETQYF. The CDR3 bases are TGCGCCAGCAGCTTGGGGGCTAGCGGGGAAGAGACCCAGTACTTC. The chain couples TRBV5-1 to TRBJ2-5; 9 positions match TRBD2. V lost 0 bases, J lost 3 bases, and 3 bases stayed unmatched. This CDR3 has 15 amino acids. CDR1 is SGHRS and CDR2 is YFSETQ in the germline V gene.

At least ten counts were recorded for this clonotype. The CDR3 here is CASSLQGGGEQFF. The CDR3, as DNA: TGTGCCAGCTCATTGCAGGGAGGCGGTGAGCAGTTCTTC. The chain is built from TRBV18 and TRBJ2-1, with D tentatively TRBD2 (6 bases). V was pared by 5 bases and J by 9 bases, with 14 bases between. The CDR3 sequence is 13 residues long. Germline CDR1 KGHSH, CDR2 LQKENI.

In this sample, this clonotype turned up a few times. J is TRBJ2-5 and V is TRBV4-3, with D uncertain. The CDR3 length is 15 residues. Germline loops: CDR1 LGHNA, CDR2 YSLEER. Trimming removed 0 bases from V and 2 bases from J, with 10 bases in between. The CDR3 DNA reads as TGCGCCAGCAGCCAAGATGGGGTCAGACAAGAGACCCAGTACTTC. Residues: CASSQDGVRQETQYF.

As regards this clonotype: At one end, the junction sequence differs from germline, possibly due to a read error. The chain links TRBV11-2 to TRBJ1-6; D not resolved. From germline, CDR1 is SGHAT and CDR2 FQNNGV. CDR3 length: 16 residues. The CDR3 is CASSLAEGSYNSLLHF. The CDR3 coding sequence is TGTGCCAGCAGCTTAGCCGAGGGTTCCTATAATTCACTCCTCCACTTT. The whole variable domain, filled in from reference TRBV11-2 and TRBJ1-6, reads EAGVAQSPRYKIIEKRQSVAFWCNPISGHATLYWYQQILGQGPKLLIQFQNNGVVDDSQLPKDRFSAERLKGVDSTLKIQPAKLEDSAVYLCASSLAEGSYNSLLHFGNGTRLTVT.

In DNA, the CDR3 is TGTGCCAGCACACAAAACGTCCTGACTTTC. This encodes CASTQNVLTF. V is TRBV3-2 and J is TRBJ2-6. TRBV3-2 is marked as a pseudogene. There are 10 residues in the CDR3.

V and J are TRBV14 and TRBJ2-5, with D unresolved. Trimming removed 2 bases at V and 0 bases at J, with 10 bases between. This CDR3 region has 15 residues. Germline V gene sequence: CDR1 SGHDN, CDR2 FVKESK. CDR3: CASSQIVGYQETQYF. The DNA of the CDR3 is TGTGCCAGCAGCCAAATCGTCGGATACCAAGAGACCCAGTACTTC.

The chain uses TRBV3-1 and TRBJ1-1, with D perhaps TRBD1 (5 bases). The CDR3 extends over 15 amino acids. Trimming left V 4 bases short and J 1 base short, with 13 bases between. Germline CDR1 LGHDT, CDR2 YNNKEL (reference sequence). CDR3 sequence: CASSPTGTWNTEAFF. CDR3 nucleotide sequence: TGTGCCAGCAGCCCTACAGGAACGTGGAACACTGAAGCTTTCTTT.

The chain links TRBV30 to TRBJ1-4; D not certain. The V end was cut by 0 bases, the J end by 4 bases, with 15 bases between. Germline V gives CDR1 GTSNPN, CDR2 SVGIG (reference sequence). The CDR3 has 16 residues. The CDR3 DNA reads TGTGCCTGGAGTGTATTTGGAGGCAGACTTAATGAAAAACTGTTTTTT. It translates to CAWSVFGGRLNEKLFF.